Shown below are 20 T cell receptor beta chains from a single sample sequenced in a study of cytotoxic CD8 clonotypes in ibrutinib-treated CLL. The assay was immunoSEQ multiplex PCR, and TCRdb's table has in-frame clones only and misses some. Here the sample spans 65,000 to 90,000 clones, less than 85% being singletons. This specimen was PBMCs, taken after 24 months of ibrutinib treatment. The origin of the receptors is a human donor with chronic lymphocytic leukemia.

J is TRBJ2-7 and V is TRBV28; tentative D call: TRBD1 (5 bases). V lost 1 base and J 3 bases, leaving 16 bases between the germline ends. The CDR3 runs 16 residues. Germline CDR1 reads MDHEN; CDR2 reads SYDVKM. CDR3 amino acids: CASSLLVRQPLYEQYF. The CDR3 nucleotides read TGTGCCAGCAGTTTATTGGTTCGACAGCCCCTCTACGAGCAGTACTTC. The full variable domain, completed using reference TRBV28 and TRBJ2-7, is DVKVTQSSRYLVKRTGEKVFLECVQDMDHENMFWYRQDPGLGLRLIYFSYDVKMKEKGDIPEGYSVSREKKERFSLILESASTNQTSMYLCASSLLVRQPLYEQYFGPGTRLTVT.

The rearrangement joins TRBV11-2 to TRBJ2-3; D assignment may be TRBD1 or TRBD2 (5 bases each). From germline, CDR1 is SGHAT and CDR2 FQNNGV. V was pared by 5 bases and J by 0 bases, with 15 bases between. CDR3 length: 16 residues. The CDR3 DNA reads as TGTGCCAGCAGCCAAGGAACTTGGGGGAGCACAGATACGCAGTATTTT. Protein sequence: CASSQGTWGSTDTQYF.

The rearrangement uses TRBV28 and TRBJ2-7; 7 bases are shared with TRBD2. The ends lost 8 bases at V and 4 bases at J; junction bases unmatched: 8. Germline loops: CDR1 MDHEN, CDR2 SYDVKM. The CDR3 runs 13 residues. This CDR3 is CASRPTSRYEQYF. The DNA of the CDR3 is TGTGCCAGCCGCCCGACTAGCAGATACGAGCAGTACTTC.

The chain recombines TRBV14 with TRBJ2-3; maybe TRBD2 (7 bases). Germline V lookup: CDR1 SGHDN, CDR2 FVKESK. The CDR3 runs 20 residues. The V end was cut by 0 bases, the J end by 0 bases, with 22 bases between. The CDR3 coding sequence is TGTGCCAGCAGCCAAGATATCCGTTTAGGGCGGGGGCCTAGCACAGATACGCAGTATTTT. It is translated as CASSQDIRLGRGPSTDTQYF.

The sample holds many counts of this clone. The gene calls are TRBV7-9 and TRBJ2-2; D remains unclear. Germline lookup yields CDR1 SEHNR and CDR2 FQNEAQ (reference sequence). CDR3 length: 19 residues. V gave up 7 bases and J gave up 5 bases, with 29 bases separating them. This CDR3 reads CASNPSGGRGPSLTGELFF. The CDR3 DNA sequence: TGTGCCAGCAACCCCTCCGGTGGGCGCGGCCCCTCGCTAACCGGGGAGCTGTTTTTT.

The V gene is TRBV30, the J gene TRBJ1-4; the D is unclear. The CDR3 sequence is 14 residues long. Germline values: CDR1 GTSNPN, CDR2 SVGIG (reference sequence). V gave up 3 bases and J gave up 7 bases, with 15 bases separating them. The CDR3 sequence is CAWRDSGSREKLFF. The CDR3 region has the DNA TGTGCCTGGAGAGATTCGGGGAGCCGTGAAAAACTGTTTTTT.

The genes are TRBV9 and TRBJ1-5; D not resolved. The ends were cut back, 6 bases at V and 0 bases at J, with 10 bases in the middle. CDR3 length equals 14 residues. Germline loops: CDR1 SGDLS, CDR2 YYNGEE. CDR3 amino acids: CASNSGTSNQPQHF. The CDR3 DNA follows: TGTGCCAGCAATTCGGGCACTAGCAATCAGCCCCAGCATTTT.

The CDR3 DNA reads as TGTGCCACACGATCTCGCGACAGGCCTTGGGATGGCTACACCTTC. It yields the protein CATRSRDRPWDGYTF. The chain combines TRBV19 with TRBJ1-2; a weak D match, TRBD1 (6 bases). From germline, CDR1 is LNHDA and CDR2 SQIVND (reference sequence). This CDR3 has 15 residues. V lost 10 bases to trimming and J lost 6 bases, with 24 bases between them.

This clone was seen a few times. The genes are TRBV30 and TRBJ2-7, with D tentatively TRBD2 (5 bases). Germline CDR1 reads GTSNPN; CDR2 reads SVGIG (reference sequence). The CDR3 runs 15 residues. Trimming removed 3 bases at V and 3 bases at J, with 18 bases between. The CDR3 sequence is CAWSGGSGPYYEQYF. The CDR3 coding sequence is TGTGCCTGGAGCGGAGGAAGCGGACCTTACTACGAGCAGTACTTC. The complete variable domain, with remaining parts taken from reference TRBV30 and TRBJ2-7, reads SQTIHQWPATLVQPVGSPLSLECTVEGTSNPNLYWYRQAAGRGLQLLFYSVGIGQISSEVPQNLSASRPQDRQFILSSKKLLLSDSGFYLCAWSGGSGPYYEQYFGPGTRLTVT.

The genes are TRBV7-3 and TRBJ2-3; 7 nucleotides agree with TRBD2. The ends lost 5 bases at V and 5 bases at J; junction bases unmatched: 7. Germline V lookup: CDR1 SGHTA, CDR2 FQGTGA. The CDR3 has 14 residues. CDR3 DNA: TGTGCCAGCAGCGCTAGCGGAGAGGAAGATACGCAGTATTTT. Amino acids: CASSASGEEDTQYF.

This clone was seen just once. The genes are TRBV7-6 and TRBJ2-7; no firm D call. The CDR3 has 13 amino acids. The V gene lost 4 bases and the J gene lost 2 bases, with 9 bases spanning the gap. From germline, CDR1 is SGHVS and CDR2 FNYEAQ. This CDR3 reads CASSYDETYEQYF. The CDR3, as DNA: TGTGCCAGCAGCTATGACGAAACCTACGAGCAGTACTTC.

This chain links TRBV15 with TRBJ2-2; maybe TRBD1 (6 bases). The CDR3 contains 15 residues. V shed 0 bases and J shed 7 bases, with 12 bases lying between them. CDR1 is LNHNV and CDR2 is YYDKDF in the germline V gene (reference sequence). The DNA of the CDR3 is TGTGCCACCAGCAGAGATGGACAGCGACGCGGGGAGCTGTTTTTT. It yields the protein CATSRDGQRRGELFF.

The CDR3 DNA reads as TGTGCCAGCAGTTTATCGGTGTCCGTTGGGGCCAACGTCCTGACTTTC. It specifies CASSLSVSVGANVLTF. The chain links TRBV28 to TRBJ2-6, with D unresolved. This CDR3 contains 16 residues. Germline V lookup: CDR1 MDHEN, CDR2 SYDVKM. V was pared by 1 base and J by 3 bases, with 10 bases between.

V gene TRBV6-5 combines with J gene TRBJ1-3, with 8 bases matching TRBD1. J was trimmed by 5 bases and V by 7 bases; bases with no gene match: 4. CDR3 length: 13 amino acids. Germline CDR1 and CDR2: MNHEY and SVGAGI. CDR3 DNA sequence: TGTGCCAGCAAGAGGACAGGGCGAAACACCATATATTTT. It specifies CASKRTGRNTIYF.

The genes are TRBV7-9 and TRBJ2-3; 7 bases are shared with TRBD2. CDR3 length equals 15 residues. Losses at the gene ends were 4 bases for V and 4 bases for J; bases not matched to a gene: 8. Germline V gene data show CDR1 as SEHNR and CDR2 as FQNEAQ (reference sequence). The CDR3 loop reads CASSWGEGRSDTQYF. CDR3 bases: TGTGCCAGCAGCTGGGGGGAGGGCCGTTCAGATACGCAGTATTTT.

The gene calls are TRBV14 and TRBJ1-2; TRBD1 aligns across 10 bases. Germline CDR1 and CDR2: SGHDN and FVKESK. This CDR3 is 16 amino acids long. V was clipped by 4 bases and J by 8 bases; unmatched bases: 13. Written as DNA, the CDR3 is TGTGCCAGCAGCCCGATGAGGACAGGGGGTGTTGGGGGCTACACCTTC. It translates to CASSPMRTGGVGGYTF.

The chain has TRBV7-6 and TRBJ2-7, with 11 bases aligning to TRBD2. The germline CDR1 and CDR2 sequences are SGHVS and FNYEAQ. The junction had 6 bases not matched to a gene; V was cut back by 5 bases and J by 3 bases. The CDR3 is made up of 15 amino acids. The DNA of the CDR3 is TGTGCCAGCAGCACACTAGCGGGAGAGATCTACGAGCAGTACTTC. Protein sequence: CASSTLAGEIYEQYF.

The chain uses TRBV7-2 and TRBJ1-2; tentatively, D is TRBD1 (5 bases). Germline-derived CDR1 and CDR2 are SGHTA and FQGNSA. V gave up 0 bases and J gave up 1 base, with 6 bases separating them. This CDR3 is 14 amino acids long. CDR3 DNA: TGTGCCAGCAGCTTAGCGGGACTTAACTATGGCTACACCTTC. Translated, it gives CASSLAGLNYGYTF.

This clone was observed a handful of times. At one end, the junction sequence differs from germline, possibly due to a read error. This chain connects TRBV6-1 to TRBJ1-5; 10 bases fit TRBD1. The germline V gene has CDR1 MNHNS and CDR2 SASEGT. The length of the CDR3 is 14 residues. The CDR3 bases are TGTGCCACCTTAGGACAGGGGGGAAATCGGCCCCAGCATTTT. This codes for CATLGQGGNRPQHF.

This chain uses TRBV27 with TRBJ1-1; D is possibly TRBD1 (5 bases). Trimming took 0 bases from V and 7 from J, leaving 18 bases between them. The CDR3 contains 16 residues. Germline V lookup: CDR1 MNHEY, CDR2 SMNVEV (reference sequence). The CDR3 loop is CASSLSTRTRNLEAFF. In nucleotides, the CDR3 is TGTGCCAGCAGTTTATCCACCCGGACACGAAACCTTGAAGCTTTCTTT.